This entry is about one TCR beta chain. Only one count was recorded for this clone. The antigen it binds to is not known. Qualities for individual bases were not recorded, and no much larger clone is one base off. The immunoSEQ Assay, a bias-controlled multiplex PCR, was used to amplify TCRbeta CDR3 regions from genomic DNA. Per the original workflow: Nucleated cell counts per sample were estimated from amplification of reference gene primers within the assay. To quantify the absolute abundance of each unique TCRbeta CDR3 rearrangement, sequence reads were collapsed and filtered. Productive Simpson clonality was computed per sample as the square root of Simpson's diversity index over productive rearrangements. TCRdb retrieved this table from immuneACCESS and kept in-frame rearrangements only. Not all clones are present; in checked studies, unresolved V genes account for under half, and no reason is known for the remainder. V and J calls and clone size are those listed in that table; D and trimming were worked out from the DNA. Counted in this sample were under 400,000 clones; 90% of them appeared once. The ten largest clonotypes hold less than 3.5% of the sample.

In Seattle, one collaborating source enrolled patients while the infection was active and tracked those patients longitudinally over the course of disease. Collaborating institutions collected whole blood in K2EDTA tubes following their own protocols. For TCRbeta analysis, collaborator samples were shipped as frozen whole blood, as isolated PBMCs, or as DNA extracted from either sample type. This entry comes from a study of blood T cell repertoires in COVID-19 (dated by TCRdb to the early 2020s). Regarding the research as a whole: Samples covering the acute and convalescent phases of COVID-19 were provided by collaborators in the United States, Italy and Spain. The material from the prospective study consisted of cDNA or gDNA derived from T cells, B-cell-depleted T cells, or PBMCs. Deeply sampled blood TCRbeta repertoires from subjects exposed to, actively infected with, or recovered from COVID-19 were included in the dataset. The repertoires were made available in a free public database intended to serve as a resource for research on the immune response to SARS-CoV-2. The samples were drawn from the first 160 participants of the ongoing ImmuneRACE study and from 950 to 1,500 subjects provided by 6 global collaborators. Nearly every sample came with metadata listing a de-identified subject ID, COVID-19 status, age in years and sex. Where available, HLA class I and class II types were obtained from metadata supplied by the sample provider rather than from assay-based typing. Study-wide conclusions, independent of this receptor: Clinical and demographic metadata were provided uncurated, with the amount varying by source and participant.

Sequencing was performed on peripheral blood. This receptor was taken from a woman aged 25 to 39 with COVID-19, enrolled during active disease.

Read as DNA, the sequence is TGTGCCTGGAGTTTACACAGGGGCGGGAGCAATCAGCCCCAGCATTTT. It encodes CAWSLHRGGSNQPQHF. This chain is built from TRBV30 and TRBJ1-5; the junction holds 7 bases that match TRBD1. The CDR3 starts with the cysteine, ends with the phenylalanine, and has 16 residues. The kept DNA is CDR3 alone, 48 bases in frame from the first base. Taken from the germline V gene (reference sequence), the CDR1 and CDR2 loops are GTSNPN and SVGIG. Clipping removes 2 bases from V and 1 base from J, with 8 as the unmatched junction base count.